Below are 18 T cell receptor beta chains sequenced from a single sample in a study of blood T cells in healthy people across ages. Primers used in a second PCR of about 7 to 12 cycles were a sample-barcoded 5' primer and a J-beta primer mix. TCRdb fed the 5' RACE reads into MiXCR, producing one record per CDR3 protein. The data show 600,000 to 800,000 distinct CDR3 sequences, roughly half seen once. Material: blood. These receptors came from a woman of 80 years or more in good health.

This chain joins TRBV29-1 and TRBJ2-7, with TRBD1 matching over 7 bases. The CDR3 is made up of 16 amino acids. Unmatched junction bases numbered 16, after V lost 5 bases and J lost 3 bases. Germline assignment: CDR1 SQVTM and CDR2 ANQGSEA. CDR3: CSVWGTPQGSSYEQYF. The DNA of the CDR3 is TGCAGCGTTTGGGGAACTCCACAGGGGAGTAGCTACGAGCAGTACTTC.

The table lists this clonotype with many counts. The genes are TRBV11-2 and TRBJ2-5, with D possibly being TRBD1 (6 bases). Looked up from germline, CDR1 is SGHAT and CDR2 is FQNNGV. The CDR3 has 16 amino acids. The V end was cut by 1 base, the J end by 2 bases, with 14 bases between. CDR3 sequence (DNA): TGTGCCAGCAGCTTAGGGGGTTTGAGGGGGCAAGAGACCCAGTACTTC. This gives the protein CASSLGGLRGQETQYF.

This CDR3 is CASSIETGTYNEQFF. The CDR3, as DNA: TGTGCCAGCAGCATCGAGACAGGGACATACAATGAGCAGTTCTTC. V is TRBV27 and J is TRBJ2-1, with 7 nucleotides matching TRBD1. Germline V gene lookup returns CDR1 MNHEY and CDR2 SMNVEV (reference sequence). The CDR3 is 15 residues long. After removal of 6 bases from V and 4 bases from J, the junction contained 9 bases not matched to a gene.

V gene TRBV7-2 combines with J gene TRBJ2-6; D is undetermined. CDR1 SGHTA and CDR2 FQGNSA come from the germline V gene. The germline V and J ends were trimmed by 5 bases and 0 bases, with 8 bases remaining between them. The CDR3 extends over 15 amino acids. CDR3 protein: CASSRRRSGANVLTF. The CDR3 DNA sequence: TGTGCCAGCAGCCGACGCCGCTCTGGGGCCAACGTCCTGACTTTC. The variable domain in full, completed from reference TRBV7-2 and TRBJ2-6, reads GAGVSQSPSNKVTEKGKDVELRCDPISGHTALYWYRQSLGQGLEFLIYFQGNSAPDKSGLPSDRFSAERTGGSVSTLTIQRTQQEDSAVYLCASSRRRSGANVLTFGAGSRLTVL.

CDR3 bases: TGTGCCAGCAGCTTAGCTCAGGACAGTAGAAGGCAGCCCCAGCATTTT. Translating it yields CASSLAQDSRRQPQHF. This chain links TRBV7-2 with TRBJ1-5; TRBD1 is a possible D gene (6 bases). This CDR3 has 16 residues. Germline V lookup: CDR1 SGHTA, CDR2 FQGNSA. V lost 0 bases and J 7 bases, leaving 16 bases between the germline ends.

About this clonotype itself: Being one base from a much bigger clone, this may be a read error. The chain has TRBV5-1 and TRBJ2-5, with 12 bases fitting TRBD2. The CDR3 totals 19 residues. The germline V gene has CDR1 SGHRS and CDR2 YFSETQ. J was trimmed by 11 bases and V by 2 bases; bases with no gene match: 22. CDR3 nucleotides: TGCGCCAGCAGCTTTCCCCGGACTAGCGGGACGGACAACTACAATGAGCAGTACTTC. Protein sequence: CASSFPRTSGTDNYNEQYF.

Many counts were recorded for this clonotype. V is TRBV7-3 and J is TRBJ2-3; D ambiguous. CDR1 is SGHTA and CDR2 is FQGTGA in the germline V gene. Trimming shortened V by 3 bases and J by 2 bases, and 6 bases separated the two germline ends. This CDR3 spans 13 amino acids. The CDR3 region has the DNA TGTGCCAGCAGCTTCGACTTCACAGATACGCAGTATTTT. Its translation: CASSFDFTDTQYF.

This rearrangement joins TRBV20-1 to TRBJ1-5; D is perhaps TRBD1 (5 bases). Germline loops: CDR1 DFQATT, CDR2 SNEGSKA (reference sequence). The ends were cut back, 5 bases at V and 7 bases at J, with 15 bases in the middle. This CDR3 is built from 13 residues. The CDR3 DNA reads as TGCAGTGCTCTGGGGGGTTATCGACAGCCCCAGCATTTT. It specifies CSALGGYRQPQHF.

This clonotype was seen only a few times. DNA of the CDR3: TGCAGCGTTGAAGATCTCTATGGGTTAACCACAGATACGCAGTATTTT. Protein sequence: CSVEDLYGLTTDTQYF. This chain links TRBV29-1 with TRBJ2-3; D ambiguous. Trimming pared 0 bases from V and 2 bases from J, leaving 15 bases between. This CDR3 is built from 16 residues. Looked up from germline, CDR1 is SQVTM and CDR2 is ANQGSEA.

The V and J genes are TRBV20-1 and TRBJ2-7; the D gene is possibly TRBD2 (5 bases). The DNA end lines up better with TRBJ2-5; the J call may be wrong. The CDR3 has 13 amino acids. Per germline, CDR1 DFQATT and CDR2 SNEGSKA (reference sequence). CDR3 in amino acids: CSARGGFGETQYF. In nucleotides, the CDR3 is TGCAGTGCTAGAGGCGGGTTTGGAGAGACCCAGTACTTC.

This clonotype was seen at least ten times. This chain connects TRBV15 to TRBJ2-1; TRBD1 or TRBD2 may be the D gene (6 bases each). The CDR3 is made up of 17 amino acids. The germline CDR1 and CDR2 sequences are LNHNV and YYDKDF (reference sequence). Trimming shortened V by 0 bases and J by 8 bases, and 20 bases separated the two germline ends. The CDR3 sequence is CATSRDMGGLASDEQFF. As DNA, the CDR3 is TGTGCCACCAGCAGAGATATGGGGGGCCTAGCGTCCGATGAGCAGTTCTTC.

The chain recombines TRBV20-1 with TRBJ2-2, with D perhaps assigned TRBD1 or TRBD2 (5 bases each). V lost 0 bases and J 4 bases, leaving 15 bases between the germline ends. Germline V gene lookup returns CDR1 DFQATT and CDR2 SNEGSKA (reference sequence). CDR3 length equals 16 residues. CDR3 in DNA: TGCAGTGCTAGAGATCCTGGGGGAGTGAGCACCGGGGAGCTGTTTTTT. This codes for CSARDPGGVSTGELFF.

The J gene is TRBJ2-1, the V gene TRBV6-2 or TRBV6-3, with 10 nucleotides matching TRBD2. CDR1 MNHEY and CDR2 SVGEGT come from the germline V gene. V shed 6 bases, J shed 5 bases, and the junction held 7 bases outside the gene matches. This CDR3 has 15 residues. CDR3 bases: TGTGCCAGCAGCACTCTAGCGGGGGCGAACAATGAGCAGTTCTTC. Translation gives CASSTLAGANNEQFF.

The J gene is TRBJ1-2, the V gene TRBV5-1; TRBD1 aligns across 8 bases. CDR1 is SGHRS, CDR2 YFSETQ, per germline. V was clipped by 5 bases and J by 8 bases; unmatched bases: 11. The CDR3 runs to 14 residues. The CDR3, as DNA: TGCGCCAGCAGTCAACAGGGGGAATTATACGGCTACACCTTC. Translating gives CASSQQGELYGYTF.

The chain's CDR3 is CSARVSFQETQYF. Written as DNA, the CDR3 is TGCAGTGCTAGAGTTTCTTTCCAAGAGACCCAGTACTTC. V usage is TRBV20-1 and J usage is TRBJ2-4; no clear D gene. The assigned J gene may be wrong: the sequence end matches TRBJ2-5 better. Germline assignment: CDR1 DFQATT and CDR2 SNEGSKA (reference sequence). CDR3 length equals 13 residues.

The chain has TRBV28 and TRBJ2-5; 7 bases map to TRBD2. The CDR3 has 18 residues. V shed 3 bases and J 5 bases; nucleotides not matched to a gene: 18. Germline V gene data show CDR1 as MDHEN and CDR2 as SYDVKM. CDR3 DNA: TGTGCCAGCAGTTTTTCACCCGGACTAGGAGCGCTTGGGGAGACCCAGTACTTC. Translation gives CASSFSPGLGALGETQYF.

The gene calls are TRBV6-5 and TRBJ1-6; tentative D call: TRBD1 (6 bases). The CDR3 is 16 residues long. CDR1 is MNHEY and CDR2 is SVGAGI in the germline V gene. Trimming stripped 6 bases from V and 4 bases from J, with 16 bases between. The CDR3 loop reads CASSRLRQGYNSPLHF. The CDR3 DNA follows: TGTGCCAGCAGCCGCCTACGGCAGGGGTATAATTCACCCCTCCACTTT.

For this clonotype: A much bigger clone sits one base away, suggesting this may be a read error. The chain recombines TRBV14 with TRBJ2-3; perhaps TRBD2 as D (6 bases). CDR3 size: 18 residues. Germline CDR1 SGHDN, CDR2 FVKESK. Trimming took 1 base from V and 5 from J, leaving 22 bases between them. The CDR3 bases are TGTGCCAGCAGCCAAGCGGGTTGGTCGACTAGATCAGAAGATACGCAGTATTTT. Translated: CASSQAGWSTRSEDTQYF.